This section outlines one T cell receptor (beta chain) sequence together with its context. The data were taken from a study of cytomegalovirus exposure and HLA in healthy donors. 60 Vbeta and 13 Jbeta primers were used in PCR. Clones were sequenced by immunoSEQ multiplex PCR, and TCRdb holds only the in-frame ones, with some missing. This table holds fewer than 200,000 clones, about 71% found once. Trimming left V 7 bases short and J 0 bases short, with 22 bases between. Germline CDR1 and CDR2: SQVTM and ANQGSEA. This CDR3 is built from 17 residues. The clonotype was recovered from a woman in her 30s in good health and CMV-seronegative. The sample consisted of PBMCs. This rearrangement joins TRBV29-1 to TRBJ2-1; perhaps TRBD2 as D (6 bases). The CDR3 sequence is CSAGGWTLPTSYNEQFF. As DNA, the CDR3 is TGCAGCGCCGGAGGGTGGACTCTGCCAACCTCCTACAATGAGCAGTTCTTC.